These 27 T cell receptor beta chains came from one sample sequenced in a study of regulatory T cells in long-lasting Graves disease. Both iRepertoire HTBI primers and Arm-PCR of CDR3 regions were used to build the TCR beta libraries. TCRdb fed the multiplex PCR reads into MiXCR, producing one record per CDR3 protein. This table holds about 520,000 distinct CDR3 sequences, about 12% found once. Time point noted: newly diagnosed GD, antithyroid drugs for less than 3 months. From PBMCs, RNA was extracted and then used to make the TCR library. This same sample was also part of a study on T cells in Graves' hyperthyroidism and ophthalmopathy.

Here the sequenced sample was peripheral blood mononuclear cells (PBMCs), taken at new diagnosis, from a patient treated with antithyroid drugs. These receptors were collected from a woman aged 25 to 39 with Graves disease.

There are a few counts of this clonotype. The chain is built from TRBV27 and TRBJ2-7; weak D call: TRBD2 (6 bases). This CDR3 region has 17 residues. V lost 3 bases to trimming and J lost 4 bases, with 22 bases between them. Germline V CDR1 and CDR2: MNHEY, SMNVEV (reference sequence). CDR3 sequence: CASSFRAGSPGGYEQYF. In DNA form, the CDR3 reads TGTGCCAGCAGTTTCCGAGCGGGCTCCCCTGGGGGATACGAGCAGTACTTC.

This clonotype was counted ten times or more. The chain links TRBV20-1 to TRBJ2-3; TRBD2 matches 7 bases. Germline V lookup: CDR1 DFQATT, CDR2 SNEGSKA (reference sequence). V lost 0 bases to trimming and J lost 8 bases; unmatched junction nucleotides: 14. The CDR3 spans 16 residues. The CDR3 DNA sequence: TGCAGTGCTAGAGACTACCGGGACTCAGGGAGGGGTACGCAGTATTTT. Translating it yields CSARDYRDSGRGTQYF.

This clonotype has just a few counts. The V and J genes are TRBV15 and TRBJ1-5; 11 positions agree with TRBD1. After removal of 2 bases from V and 5 bases from J, the junction contained 2 bases not matched to a gene. CDR1 is LNHNV and CDR2 is YYDKDF in the germline V gene (reference sequence). The CDR3 is made up of 15 amino acids. The CDR3 loop is CATSRRTGGDQPQHF. The CDR3 DNA follows: TGTGCCACCAGCAGAAGGACAGGGGGCGATCAGCCCCAGCATTTT.

With regard to this clonotype: One end of the junction does not line up with germline, which may come from a read error. V gene TRBV5-6 combines with J gene TRBJ2-5; 13 bases map to TRBD2. Germline assignment: CDR1 SGHDT and CDR2 YYEEEE. The CDR3 extends over 16 amino acids. This CDR3 reads CASGLRTSGRGETQYF. CDR3 sequence (DNA): TGTGCCAGCGGCTTGAGGACTAGCGGGAGAGGAGAGACCCAGTACTTC.

This clonotype came up many times. The chain is built from TRBV28 and TRBJ2-1; D unresolved. The germline V gene encodes CDR1 MDHEN and CDR2 SYDVKM. V lost 3 bases to trimming and J lost 0 bases, with 12 bases between them. The CDR3 is 16 amino acids. The CDR3 DNA is TGTGCCAGCAGTTTCCCCCTCGATAGCTCCTACAATGAGCAGTTCTTC. Encoded protein: CASSFPLDSSYNEQFF.

Of note for this clonotype: A far larger clone is off by one base, so a read error is likely. The CDR3 DNA follows: TGTGCCAGCAGCCTAAGAGGTACAGGGAGGTCCTACGAGCAGTTCTTC. It codes for CASSLRGTGRSYEQFF. The chain links TRBV11-1 to TRBJ2-1; D may be TRBD1 or TRBD2 (6 bases each). The CDR3 contains 16 residues. Germline CDR1 SGHAT, CDR2 FQDESV (reference sequence). V was shortened by 5 bases and J by 10 bases, with 24 bases between the two germline ends.

This clonotype was seen only once. The chain has TRBV6-2 or TRBV6-3 and TRBJ2-7, with D perhaps matching TRBD2 (6 bases). CDR1 and CDR2 from the germline V gene are MNHEY and SVGEGT. The CDR3 extends over 13 amino acids. Trimming removed 6 bases from V and 6 bases from J, with 15 bases in between. In nucleotides, the CDR3 is TGTGCCAGCAGGAGGGACTGGAGAGGCGAGCAGTACTTC. Amino acids: CASRRDWRGEQYF.

This clonotype has ten or more counts. The genes are TRBV2 and TRBJ1-4; possibly TRBD1 for D (5 bases). The V end was cut by 7 bases, the J end by 7 bases, with 10 bases between. Germline V gene lookup returns CDR1 SNHLY and CDR2 FYNNEI. The CDR3 runs to 12 residues. CDR3: CASKRGTEKLFF. CDR3 bases: TGTGCCAGCAAGAGAGGGACTGAAAAACTGTTTTTT.

This clonotype was detected ten times or more. The V gene is TRBV7-2, the J gene TRBJ2-1; D gene ambiguous. Per germline, CDR1 SGHTA and CDR2 FQGNSA. The V and J ends lost 5 bases and 6 bases respectively, with 14 bases between them. This CDR3 has 14 residues. CDR3 in amino acids: CASSKAWTVNEQFF. CDR3 nucleotides: TGTGCCAGCAGCAAAGCCTGGACGGTCAATGAGCAGTTCTTC. Full variable domain (rest looked up from reference TRBV7-2 and TRBJ2-1): GAGVSQSPSNKVTEKGKDVELRCDPISGHTALYWYRQSLGQGLEFLIYFQGNSAPDKSGLPSDRFSAERTGGSVSTLTIQRTQQEDSAVYLCASSKAWTVNEQFFGPGTRLTVL.

This clonotype has at least ten counts. The chain has TRBV10-2 and TRBJ1-3; 7 positions agree with TRBD1. V shed 6 bases, J shed 3 bases, and the junction held 5 bases outside the gene matches. CDR3 length: 14 residues. Germline V gives CDR1 WSHSY, CDR2 SAAADI. CDR3 sequence: CASRDRLGGNTIYF. CDR3 sequence (DNA): TGCGCCAGCAGGGACAGGCTTGGTGGAAACACCATATATTTT.

This clonotype was seen at least ten times. This rearrangement joins TRBV30 to TRBJ1-5; no reliable D call. Germline CDR1 and CDR2: GTSNPN and SVGIG (reference sequence). CDR3 size: 15 residues. Trimming stripped 5 bases from V and 2 bases from J, with 16 bases between. This chain's CDR3 is CAWGSTRSGNQPQHF. The CDR3 DNA is TGTGCCTGGGGTAGTACACGGTCTGGCAATCAGCCCCAGCATTTT.

This clonotype has more than one count but fewer than ten. V usage is TRBV20-1 and J usage is TRBJ2-1, with TRBD2 as a possible D gene (6 bases). V was pared by 7 bases and J by 7 bases, with 26 bases between. This CDR3 has 16 amino acids. Germline V gene sequence: CDR1 DFQATT, CDR2 SNEGSKA (reference sequence). CDR3 sequence reads: CSVQGGKWEDSNEQFF. As DNA, the CDR3 is TGCAGTGTCCAAGGCGGGAAGTGGGAGGATTCAAATGAGCAGTTCTTC.

This clonotype was recorded many times. The chain combines TRBV2 with TRBJ2-7; a weak D match, TRBD1 (6 bases). The CDR3 is made up of 14 amino acids. CDR1 and CDR2 from the germline V gene are SNHLY and FYNNEI. V was clipped by 3 bases and J by 0 bases, with 9 bases between them. CDR3 residues: CASSDRGISYEQYF. DNA of the CDR3: TGTGCCAGCAGTGACAGGGGAATCTCCTACGAGCAGTACTTC.

This clonotype came up many times. The chain is built from TRBV7-9 and TRBJ1-6; possibly TRBD1 for D (6 bases). V was pared by 5 bases and J by 8 bases, with 13 bases between. The CDR3 has 14 residues. Per germline, CDR1 SEHNR and CDR2 FQNEAQ (reference sequence). This chain's CDR3 is CASSKLAGDSPLHF. For the CDR3, the DNA is TGTGCCAGCAGCAAATTGGCAGGGGATTCACCCCTCCACTTT.

In this sample, this clonotype turned up many times. The chain is built from TRBV19 and TRBJ2-7; 10 nucleotides line up with TRBD2. CDR1 and CDR2 from the germline V gene are LNHDA and SQIVND (reference sequence). With 6 bases clipped from V and 3 bases from J, the junction kept 8 bases outside the gene matches. The CDR3 has 15 residues. The chain's CDR3 is CASSMLAGELYEQYF. The CDR3 DNA is TGTGCCAGTAGCATGCTAGCGGGAGAACTCTACGAGCAGTACTTC.

This rearrangement joins TRBV4-1 to TRBJ2-7; TRBD2 matches 13 bases. Per the germline V gene, CDR1 is MGHRA and CDR2 is YSYEKL. The CDR3 totals 17 residues. J lost 5 bases, V lost 0 bases, and 7 bases had no gene match. Here the CDR3 reads CASSQEGPGLAGNEQYF. The CDR3 region has the DNA TGCGCCAGCAGCCAAGAGGGGCCGGGACTAGCGGGAAACGAGCAGTACTTC.

Ten or more counts support this clonotype. The chain employs TRBV7-9 and TRBJ1-5; D might be TRBD1 (6 bases). Per germline, CDR1 SEHNR and CDR2 FQNEAQ (reference sequence). The CDR3 totals 14 residues. V was shortened by 5 bases and J by 4 bases, with 12 bases between the two germline ends. The CDR3 DNA is TGTGCCAGCAGCCACAGGGATGGAAATCAGCCCCAGCATTTT. The encoded protein is CASSHRDGNQPQHF. Filled out from reference TRBV7-9 and TRBJ1-5, the complete variable domain reads DTGVSQNPRHKITKRGQNVTFRCDPISEHNRLYWYRQTLGQGPEFLTYFQNEAQLEKSRLLSDRFSAERPKGSFSTLEIQRTEQGDSAMYLCASSHRDGNQPQHFGDGTRLSIL.

The sample holds many counts of this clonotype. V is TRBV20-1 and J is TRBJ1-4; a possible D gene is TRBD1 (6 bases). V was trimmed by 5 bases and J by 5 bases, leaving 12 bases between them. CDR1 DFQATT and CDR2 SNEGSKA come from the germline V gene (reference sequence). The CDR3 totals 13 residues. The DNA of the CDR3 is TGCAGTGCTGGGGGGCGGATGAATGAAAAACTGTTTTTT. Amino acid sequence: CSAGGRMNEKLFF.

This clonotype was recorded many times. The chain uses TRBV27 and TRBJ2-1; TRBD2 aligns across 9 bases. Germline CDR1 and CDR2: MNHEY and SMNVEV (reference sequence). Trimming took 1 base from V and 10 from J; bases not matched to a gene: 8. The CDR3 sequence is 15 residues long. DNA for the CDR3: TGTGCCAGCAGTTTATTGAGCCTAGCGGGAAACGAGCAGTTCTTC. Amino acid sequence: CASSLLSLAGNEQFF.

This clonotype showed up many times. The chain has TRBV6-2 or TRBV6-3 and TRBJ2-5, with D perhaps matching TRBD1 or TRBD2 (6 bases each). Trimming left V 2 bases short and J 4 bases short, with 14 bases between. The length of the CDR3 is 15 residues. CDR1 is MNHEY and CDR2 is SVGEGT in the germline V gene. The CDR3 loop reads CASSYRGRGRETQYF. The CDR3 coding sequence is TGTGCCAGCAGTTACAGGGGCCGGGGGCGAGAGACCCAGTACTTC.

This clonotype was recorded many times. The V and J genes are TRBV29-1 and TRBJ2-7, with 8 nucleotides matching TRBD2. V was clipped by 6 bases and J by 4 bases; unmatched bases: 5. The CDR3 has 12 residues. Germline V gives CDR1 SQVTM, CDR2 ANQGSEA. The CDR3 protein is CSVPGTSYEQYF. In DNA, the CDR3 is TGCAGCGTGCCCGGGACTAGTTACGAGCAGTACTTC.

This clonotype was observed many times. The chain recombines TRBV7-2 with TRBJ2-7; D might be TRBD2 (5 bases). The V gene lost 4 bases and the J gene lost 0 bases, with 13 bases spanning the gap. Germline CDR1 and CDR2: SGHTA and FQGNSA. The CDR3 is 15 amino acids. The CDR3 is CASSSMGGRSYEQYF. CDR3 nucleotide sequence: TGTGCCAGCAGCTCCATGGGCGGGCGCTCCTACGAGCAGTACTTC. The full variable domain, with the rest looked up from reference TRBV7-2 and TRBJ2-7, is GAGVSQSPSNKVTEKGKDVELRCDPISGHTALYWYRQSLGQGLEFLIYFQGNSAPDKSGLPSDRFSAERTGGSVSTLTIQRTQQEDSAVYLCASSSMGGRSYEQYFGPGTRLTVT.

Comments on this clonotype: A read error may produce the germline difference seen at one junction end. This rearrangement joins TRBV2 to TRBJ2-7, with 11 bases aligning to TRBD1. From germline, CDR1 is SNHLY and CDR2 FYNNEI. The CDR3 totals 13 residues. This CDR3 is CTSSRDRGYEQYF. In DNA, the CDR3 is TGTACCAGCAGCCGGGACAGGGGGTACGAGCAGTACTTC.

This chain connects TRBV25-1 to TRBJ2-1; D gene unclear. Germline CDR1 and CDR2: MGHDK and SYGVNS. V lost 5 bases and J lost 10, with 9 bases in between. The CDR3 length is 11 residues. The CDR3 here is CASSPGREQFF. Here the CDR3 DNA reads TGTGCCAGCAGTCCTGGACGCGAGCAGTTCTTC.

The V gene is TRBV18, the J gene TRBJ1-3; 8 bases fit TRBD1. The CDR3 length is 18 residues. The junction had 12 bases not matched to a gene; V was cut back by 1 base and J by 4 bases. CDR1 is KGHSH, CDR2 LQKENI, per germline. In DNA form, the CDR3 reads TGTGCCAGCTCACCACGGGACAGGACCACGTCGGCGGGAAACACCATATATTTT. Translated, it gives CASSPRDRTTSAGNTIYF.

The sample holds many counts of this clonotype. V and J are TRBV9 and TRBJ1-2, with 9 bases lining up with TRBD1. The CDR3 consists of 16 residues. Germline V gives CDR1 SGDLS, CDR2 YYNGEE. V lost 2 bases and J lost 4; bases outside the gene matches: 9. CDR3 residues: CASSVSGQGSGYGYTF. The CDR3 coding sequence is TGTGCCAGCAGCGTTTCGGGACAGGGATCCGGCTATGGCTACACCTTC.

This clonotype was found many times. The chain joins TRBV18 to TRBJ1-5; possibly TRBD1 for D (6 bases). The V end lost 3 bases, the J end lost 6 bases, and 15 bases lay between the germline ends. CDR3 length: 15 residues. Germline CDR1 and CDR2: KGHSH and LQKENI. In DNA, the CDR3 is TGTGCCAGCTCACCCGAAACAGGGTATGGTCAGCCCCAGCATTTT. This sequence encodes CASSPETGYGQPQHF. Full variable domain (outside the CDR3, taken from reference TRBV18 and TRBJ1-5): NAGVMQNPRHLVRRRGQEARLRCSPMKGHSHVYWYRQLPEEGLKFMVYLQKENIIDESGMPKERFSAEFPKEGPSILRIQQVVRGDSAAYFCASSPETGYGQPQHFGDGTRLSIL.